This TCR beta chain originates from a study of pediatric ulcerative colitis. Study findings and constraints: Repertoires came from total lymphocyte DNA, so rare subsets like regulatory T cells may be missed. Blood-rectal clonal overlap within each person was significantly higher in ulcerative colitis patients than controls.

Points on this clone: Its target is unknown.

Using immunoSEQ multiplex PCR, the repertoire was profiled, and TCRdb retains in-frame clones only, with some absent. The profile covers 59,000 or so clones, with 70% to 85% appearing a single time and 5.2% taken by the ten largest. CDR3 length equals 13 residues. Germline CDR1 is KGHSH and CDR2 is LQKENI. Trimming removed 6 bases from V and 5 bases from J, with 10 bases in between. This chain connects TRBV18 to TRBJ1-4, with D possibly matching TRBD1 (6 bases). The sequence was obtained from a boy aged 5-17 years with moderate ulcerative colitis. The sample taken for sequencing was blood. CDR3 sequence reads: CASSLGQNEKLFF. DNA for the CDR3: TGTGCCAGCTCCCTCGGACAGAATGAAAAACTGTTTTTT.